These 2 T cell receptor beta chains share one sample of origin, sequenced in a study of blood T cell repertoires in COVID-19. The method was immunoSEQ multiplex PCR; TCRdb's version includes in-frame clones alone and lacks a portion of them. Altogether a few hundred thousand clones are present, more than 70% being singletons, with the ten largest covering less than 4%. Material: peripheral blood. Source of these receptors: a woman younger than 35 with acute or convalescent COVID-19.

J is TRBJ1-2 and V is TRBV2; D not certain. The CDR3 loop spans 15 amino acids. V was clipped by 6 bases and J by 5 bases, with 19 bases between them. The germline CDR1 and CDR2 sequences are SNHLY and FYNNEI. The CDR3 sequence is CASRDSMIRSYGYTF. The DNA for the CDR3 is TGTGCCAGCAGAGACTCTATGATTCGTTCTTATGGCTACACCTTC.

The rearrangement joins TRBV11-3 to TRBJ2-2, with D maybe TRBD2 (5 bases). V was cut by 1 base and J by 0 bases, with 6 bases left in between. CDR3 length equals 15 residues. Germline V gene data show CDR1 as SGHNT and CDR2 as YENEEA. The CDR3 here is CASSLAGSNTGELFF. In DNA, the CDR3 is TGTGCCAGCAGCTTAGCGGGATCGAACACCGGGGAGCTGTTTTTT. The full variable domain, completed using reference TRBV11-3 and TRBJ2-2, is EAGVVQSPRYKIIEKKQPVAFWCNPISGHNTLYWYLQNLGQGPELLIRYENEEAVDDSQLPKDRFSAERLKGVDSTLKIQPAELGDSAVYLCASSLAGSNTGELFFGEGSRLTVL.